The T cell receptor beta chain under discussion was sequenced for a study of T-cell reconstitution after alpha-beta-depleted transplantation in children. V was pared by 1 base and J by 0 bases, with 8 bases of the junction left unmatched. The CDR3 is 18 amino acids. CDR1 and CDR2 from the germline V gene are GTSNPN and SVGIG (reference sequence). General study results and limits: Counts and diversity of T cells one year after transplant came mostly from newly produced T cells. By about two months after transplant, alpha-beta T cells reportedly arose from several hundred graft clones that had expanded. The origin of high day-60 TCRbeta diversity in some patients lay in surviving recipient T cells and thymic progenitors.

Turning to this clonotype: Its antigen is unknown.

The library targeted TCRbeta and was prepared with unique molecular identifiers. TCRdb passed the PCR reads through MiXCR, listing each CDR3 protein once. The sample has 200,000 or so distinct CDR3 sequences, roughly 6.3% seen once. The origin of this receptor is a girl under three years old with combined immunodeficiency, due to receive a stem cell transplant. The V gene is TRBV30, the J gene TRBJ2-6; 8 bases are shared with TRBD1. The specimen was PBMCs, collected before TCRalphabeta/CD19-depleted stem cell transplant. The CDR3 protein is CAWSGQGAFFSGANVLTF. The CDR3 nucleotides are TGTGCCTGGAGTGGGCAGGGGGCCTTTTTCTCTGGGGCCAACGTCCTGACTTTC.